A single sample gave rise to the 2 T cell receptor beta chains below, sequenced in a study of blood T cell repertoires in COVID-19 (dated by TCRdb to 2018 to 2021). The library came from the immunoSEQ multiplex PCR assay. The immuneACCESS repertoire file appears here via TCRdb, limited to in-frame rearrangements. These files lack a portion of the clones; in checked studies, under half of the deficit traces to unresolved V genes, and the cause of the others is not known. For this sample the table gives 290,000 or so clones, of which approximately 78% were detected only once. The ten largest make up 5% of the sample. Input material: PBMCs or T cells enriched from blood (not recorded which). The origin of the receptors is a man aged 40-50 years who had been exposed to COVID-19.

The chain combines TRBV12-2 with TRBJ1-2; the DNA was not compared with TRBD1, the D call given in the table. TRBV12-2 is a documented pseudogene. The CDR3 runs 14 residues. The CDR3 spells CASRLFQGTWGYTF. CDR3 bases: TGTGCAAGTCGCTTATTCCAGGGTACTTGGGGCTACACCTTC.

This clone has only a few counts. The chain employs TRBV6-5 and TRBJ1-6; D may be TRBD1 (6 bases). Germline loops: CDR1 MNHEY, CDR2 SVGAGI. The CDR3 runs to 13 residues. V lost 5 bases and J lost 8, with 10 bases in between. CDR3 DNA sequence: TGTGCCAGCAGTACCCAGGGGTATTCACCCCTCCACTTT. The encoded protein is CASSTQGYSPLHF.